This T cell receptor (beta chain) was documented in a study of Ad26.COV2.S vaccination and SARS-CoV-2 variants. At the level of the study: Once, or twice with 56 days between doses, Ad26.COV2.S was given intramuscularly.

Profiling relied on immunoSEQ multiplex PCR, and the TCRdb table lists in-frame clones only, not all of them. The table lists approximately 300,000 clones, more than 70% of them singletons. Treatment specified: roughly 20 received Ad26.COV2.S at low or high dose, single or two shots; 5 received placebo; per-sample allocation not given. Day 63 after the first injection of vaccine or placebo was the sampling time. As concerns this clone: The antigen is not known.

CDR3 length: 16 residues. With 5 bases removed from V and 0 bases from J, the gap between germline ends came to 16 bases. Per the germline V gene, CDR1 is SEHNR and CDR2 is FQNEAQ (reference sequence). Whole-study results and caveats: Reportedly, spike-specific CD8+ and CD4+ T cell responses achieved substantial breadth once vaccination had taken place.

The TCR sequence derives from a person aged 18-65 years who received the Ad26.COV2.S COVID-19 vaccine or a placebo. The rearrangement uses TRBV7-9 and TRBJ1-1; a weak D match, TRBD1 (5 bases). This material consisted of peripheral blood, taken in a trial of Ad26.COV2.S vaccine versus placebo. The CDR3 protein is CASSPRGGQLNTEAFF. The CDR3 DNA reads TGTGCCAGCAGCCCTAGGGGTGGGCAGTTGAACACTGAAGCTTTCTTT.